What follows is one T cell receptor beta chain and its context. The data stem from a study of cytotoxic CD8 clonotypes in ibrutinib-treated CLL. Study overall: Across the patients, approximately ten were relapsed/refractory, more than 14 treatment-naive and 17 to 18 IGHV unmutated. Productive templates averaged roughly 270,000 per sample, and productive rearrangements 94,082.

Some clones are missing from TCRdb's copy, which holds only in-frame ones; the method was immunoSEQ multiplex PCR. In the table there are approximately 120,000 clones, around 84% of which are singletons. V dropped 5 bases and J dropped 1 base, with 12 bases sitting between them. The CDR3 covers 15 residues. Germline V gene sequence: CDR1 SEHNR, CDR2 FQNEAQ (reference sequence). This sample comprised PBMCs, obtained after 24 months of ibrutinib treatment. The chain joins TRBV7-9 to TRBJ1-5; D gene uncertain. This TCR derives from a human donor with chronic lymphocytic leukemia. The CDR3 bases are TGTGCCAGCAGCGACGGCGGGTTGAGCAATCAGCCCCAGCATTTT. It codes for CASSDGGLSNQPQHF.